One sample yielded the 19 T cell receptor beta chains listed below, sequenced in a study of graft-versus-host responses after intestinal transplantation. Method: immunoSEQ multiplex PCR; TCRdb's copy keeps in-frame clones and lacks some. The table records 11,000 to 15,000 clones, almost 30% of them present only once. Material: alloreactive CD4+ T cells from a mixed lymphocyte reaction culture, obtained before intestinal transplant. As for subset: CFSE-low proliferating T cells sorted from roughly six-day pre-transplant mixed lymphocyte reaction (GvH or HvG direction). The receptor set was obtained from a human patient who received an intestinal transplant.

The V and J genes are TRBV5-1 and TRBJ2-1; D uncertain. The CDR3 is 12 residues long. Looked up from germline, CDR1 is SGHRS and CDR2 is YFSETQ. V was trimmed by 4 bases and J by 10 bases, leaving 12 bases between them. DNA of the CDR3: TGCGCCAGCAGCCTAGAAATTCGGGAGCAGTTCTTC. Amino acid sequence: CASSLEIREQFF.

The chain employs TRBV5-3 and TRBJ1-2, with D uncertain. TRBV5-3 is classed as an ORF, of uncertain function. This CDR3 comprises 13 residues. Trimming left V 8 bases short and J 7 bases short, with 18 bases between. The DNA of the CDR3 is TGTGCCAGCAGCCTGCCTGGGCGGGGTGGCTACACCTTC. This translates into CASSLPGRGGYTF.

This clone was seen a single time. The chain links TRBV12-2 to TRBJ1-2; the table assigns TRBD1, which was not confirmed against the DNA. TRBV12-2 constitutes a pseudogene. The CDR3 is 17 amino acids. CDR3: CASRIVQAPRKTYGYTF. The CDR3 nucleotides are TGTGCAAGTCGCATCGTTCAGGCTCCACGAAAGACCTATGGCTACACCTTC.

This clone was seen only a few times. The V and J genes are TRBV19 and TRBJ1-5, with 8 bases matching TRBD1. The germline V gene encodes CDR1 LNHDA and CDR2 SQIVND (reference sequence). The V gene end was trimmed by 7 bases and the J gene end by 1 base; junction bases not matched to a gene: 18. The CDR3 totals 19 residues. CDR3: CASTSGGFGQGSSNQPQHF. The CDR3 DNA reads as TGTGCCAGTACCTCGGGGGGATTCGGACAGGGCTCAAGCAATCAGCCCCAGCATTTT.

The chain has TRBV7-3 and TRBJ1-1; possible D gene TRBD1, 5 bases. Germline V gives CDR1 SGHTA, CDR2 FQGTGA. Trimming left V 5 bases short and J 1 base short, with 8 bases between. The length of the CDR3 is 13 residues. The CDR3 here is CASSRQRNTEAFF. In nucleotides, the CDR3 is TGTGCCAGCAGCCGACAGAGGAACACTGAAGCTTTCTTT.

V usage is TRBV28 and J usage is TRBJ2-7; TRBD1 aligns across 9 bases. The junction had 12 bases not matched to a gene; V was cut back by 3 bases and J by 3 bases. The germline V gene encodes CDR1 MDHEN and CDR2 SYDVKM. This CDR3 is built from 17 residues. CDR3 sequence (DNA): TGTGCCAGCAGTTTCCCCCGACGGACAGGGGCCCACTACGAGCAGTACTTC. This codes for CASSFPRRTGAHYEQYF.

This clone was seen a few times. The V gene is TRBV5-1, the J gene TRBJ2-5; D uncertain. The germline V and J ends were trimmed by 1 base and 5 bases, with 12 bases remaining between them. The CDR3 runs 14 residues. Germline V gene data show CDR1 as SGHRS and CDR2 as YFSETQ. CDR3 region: CASSLKRGRETQYF. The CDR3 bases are TGCGCCAGCAGCTTGAAGCGAGGTCGGGAGACCCAGTACTTC.

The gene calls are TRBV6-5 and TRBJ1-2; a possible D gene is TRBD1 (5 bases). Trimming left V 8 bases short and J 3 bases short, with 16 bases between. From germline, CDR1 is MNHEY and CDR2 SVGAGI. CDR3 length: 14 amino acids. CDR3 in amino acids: CASVGGRADYGYTF. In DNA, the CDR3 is TGTGCCAGCGTTGGTGGCAGGGCAGACTATGGCTACACCTTC.

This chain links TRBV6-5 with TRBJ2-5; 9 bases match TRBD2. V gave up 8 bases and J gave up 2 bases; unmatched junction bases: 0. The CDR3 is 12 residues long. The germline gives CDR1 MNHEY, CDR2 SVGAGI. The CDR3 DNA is TGTGCCAGCGGACTAGCGCAAGAGACCCAGTACTTC. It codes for CASGLAQETQYF.

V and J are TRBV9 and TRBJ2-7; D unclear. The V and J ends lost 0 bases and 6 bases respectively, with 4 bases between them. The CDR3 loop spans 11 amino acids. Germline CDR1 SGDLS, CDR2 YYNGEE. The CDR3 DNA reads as TGTGCCAGCAGCGTAGACGGCGAGCAGTACTTC. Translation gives CASSVDGEQYF.

Here the CDR3 reads CASSQDTSKNIQYF. The CDR3 DNA reads TGCGCCAGCAGCCAGGACACGTCCAAAAACATTCAGTACTTC. The chain uses TRBV5-1 and TRBJ2-4; D is possibly TRBD1 (5 bases). CDR1 is SGHRS, CDR2 YFSETQ, per germline. This CDR3 is 14 amino acids long. Trimming removed 4 bases from V and 2 bases from J, with 10 bases in between.

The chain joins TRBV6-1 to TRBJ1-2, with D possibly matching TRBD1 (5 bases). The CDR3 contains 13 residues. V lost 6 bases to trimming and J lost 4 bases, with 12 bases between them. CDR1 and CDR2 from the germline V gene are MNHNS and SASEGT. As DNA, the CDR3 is TGTGCCAGCAGCCGCGACAGAGCCTATGGCTACACCTTC. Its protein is CASSRDRAYGYTF.

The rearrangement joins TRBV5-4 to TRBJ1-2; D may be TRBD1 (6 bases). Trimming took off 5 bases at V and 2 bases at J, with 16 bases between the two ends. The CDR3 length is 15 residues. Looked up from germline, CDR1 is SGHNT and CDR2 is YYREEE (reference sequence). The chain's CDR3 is CASREGGPANYGYTF. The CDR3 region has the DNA TGTGCCAGCAGGGAGGGGGGCCCCGCGAACTATGGCTACACCTTC.

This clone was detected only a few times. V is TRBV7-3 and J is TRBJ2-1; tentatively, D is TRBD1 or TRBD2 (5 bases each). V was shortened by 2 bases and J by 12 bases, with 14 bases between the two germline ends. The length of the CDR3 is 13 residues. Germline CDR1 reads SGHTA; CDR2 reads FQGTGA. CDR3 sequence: CASSLGAGRGQFF. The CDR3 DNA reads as TGTGCCAGCAGCTTAGGGGCAGGCCGGGGGCAGTTCTTC.

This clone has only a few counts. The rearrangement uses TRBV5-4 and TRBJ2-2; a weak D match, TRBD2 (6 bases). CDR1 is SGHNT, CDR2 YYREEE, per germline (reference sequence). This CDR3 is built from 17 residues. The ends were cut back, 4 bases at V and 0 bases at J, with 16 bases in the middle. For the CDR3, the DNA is TGTGCCAGCAGCCCGGATCGGGGGTTAGCGAACACCGGGGAGCTGTTTTTT. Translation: CASSPDRGLANTGELFF. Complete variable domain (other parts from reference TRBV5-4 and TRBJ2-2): ETGVTQSPTHLIKTRGQQVTLRCSSQSGHNTVSWYQQALGQGPQFIFQYYREEENGRGNFPPRFSGLQFPNYSSELNVNALELDDSALYLCASSPDRGLANTGELFFGEGSRLTVL.

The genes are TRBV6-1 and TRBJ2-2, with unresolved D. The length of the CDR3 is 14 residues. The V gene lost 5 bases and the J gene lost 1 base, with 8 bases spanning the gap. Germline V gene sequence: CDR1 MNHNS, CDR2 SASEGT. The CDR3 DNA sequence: TGTGCCAGCAGTTTGATCGAGAACACCGGGGAGCTGTTTTTT. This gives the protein CASSLIENTGELFF.

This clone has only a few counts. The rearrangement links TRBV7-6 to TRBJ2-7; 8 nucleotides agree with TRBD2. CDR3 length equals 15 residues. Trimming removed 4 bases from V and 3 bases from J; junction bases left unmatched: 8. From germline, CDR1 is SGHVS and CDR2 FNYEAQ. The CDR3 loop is CASSSPGGVIYEQYF. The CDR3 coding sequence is TGTGCCAGCAGCTCCCCGGGGGGGGTGATCTACGAGCAGTACTTC.

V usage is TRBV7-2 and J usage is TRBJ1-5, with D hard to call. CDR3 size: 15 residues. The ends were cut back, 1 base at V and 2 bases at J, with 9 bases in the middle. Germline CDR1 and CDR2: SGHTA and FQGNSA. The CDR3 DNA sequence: TGTGCCAGCAGCTTAGGGGCAGGCGGCAATCAGCCCCAGCATTTT. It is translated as CASSLGAGGNQPQHF. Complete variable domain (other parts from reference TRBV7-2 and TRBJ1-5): GAGVSQSPSNKVTEKGKDVELRCDPISGHTALYWYRQSLGQGLEFLIYFQGNSAPDKSGLPSDRFSAERTGGSVSTLTIQRTQQEDSAVYLCASSLGAGGNQPQHFGDGTRLSIL.

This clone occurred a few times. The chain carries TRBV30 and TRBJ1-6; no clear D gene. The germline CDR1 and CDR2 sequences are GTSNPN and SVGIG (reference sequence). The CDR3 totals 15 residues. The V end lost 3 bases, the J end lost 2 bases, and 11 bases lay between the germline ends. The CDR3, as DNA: TGTGCCTGGAGACCTTCCGGGACCTATAATTCACCCCTCCACTTT. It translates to CAWRPSGTYNSPLHF.